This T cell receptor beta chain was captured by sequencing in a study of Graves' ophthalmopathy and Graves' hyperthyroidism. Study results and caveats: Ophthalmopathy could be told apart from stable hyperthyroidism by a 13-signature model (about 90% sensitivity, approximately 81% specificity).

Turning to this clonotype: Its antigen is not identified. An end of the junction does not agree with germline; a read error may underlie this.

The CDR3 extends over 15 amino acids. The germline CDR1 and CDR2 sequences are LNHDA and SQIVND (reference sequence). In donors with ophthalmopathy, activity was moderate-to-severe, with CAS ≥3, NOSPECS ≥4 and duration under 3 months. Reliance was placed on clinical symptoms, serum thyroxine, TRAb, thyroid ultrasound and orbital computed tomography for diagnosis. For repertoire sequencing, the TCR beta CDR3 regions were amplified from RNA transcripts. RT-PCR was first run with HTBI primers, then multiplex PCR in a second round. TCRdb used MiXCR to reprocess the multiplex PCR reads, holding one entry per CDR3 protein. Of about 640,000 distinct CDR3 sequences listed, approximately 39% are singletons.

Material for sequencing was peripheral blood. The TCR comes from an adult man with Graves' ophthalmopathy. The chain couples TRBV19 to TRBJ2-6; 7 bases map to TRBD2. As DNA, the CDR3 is TGTGCCAGCAGTTACTCGATAACGGGGGGCAACGTCCTGACTTTC. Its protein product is CASSYSITGGNVLTF.